This T cell receptor beta chain was captured in a study of T cell changes during pregnancy in multiple sclerosis. Germline V lookup: CDR1 GTSNPN, CDR2 SVGIG (reference sequence). The CDR3 covers 14 residues. With 0 bases removed from V and 4 bases from J, the gap between germline ends came to 12 bases. Sequencing used immunoSEQ multiplex PCR; TCRdb keeps in-frame clones, though not all of them. The sample lists some 38,000 clones, about 90% occurring once. This clone came up a few times. The J gene is TRBJ1-1, the V gene TRBV30; D is unclear. This clonotype was sampled from a female donor with multiple sclerosis, enrolled in a pregnancy study. The material was CD4+ T cells from peripheral blood mononuclear cells, obtained in the second trimester of pregnancy. CDR3 nucleotide sequence: TGTGCCTGGAGTGTACTCGGGAGAAGCACTGAAGCTTTCTTT. Protein product: CAWSVLGRSTEAFF. The whole variable domain, remainder taken from reference TRBV30 and TRBJ1-1, is SQTIHQWPATLVQPVGSPLSLECTVEGTSNPNLYWYRQAAGRGLQLLFYSVGIGQISSEVPQNLSASRPQDRQFILSSKKLLLSDSGFYLCAWSVLGRSTEAFFGQGTRLTVV.